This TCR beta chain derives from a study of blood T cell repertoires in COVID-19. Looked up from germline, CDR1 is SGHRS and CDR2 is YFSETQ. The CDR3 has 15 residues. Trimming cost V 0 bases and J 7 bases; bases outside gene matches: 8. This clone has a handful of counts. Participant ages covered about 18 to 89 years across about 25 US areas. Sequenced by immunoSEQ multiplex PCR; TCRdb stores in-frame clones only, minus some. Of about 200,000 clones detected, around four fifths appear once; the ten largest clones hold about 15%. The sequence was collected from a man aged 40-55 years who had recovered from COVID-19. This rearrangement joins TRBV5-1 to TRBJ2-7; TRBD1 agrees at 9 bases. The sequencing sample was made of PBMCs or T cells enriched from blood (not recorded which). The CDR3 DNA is TGCGCCAGCAGCTTGGATGGGACAGGGTCGGGGGAGCAGTACTTC. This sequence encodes CASSLDGTGSGEQYF.